What follows is one T cell receptor (beta chain) and its context. Antigen unknown. This sample is drawn from a study of response to subunit inactivated influenza vaccine. Study-wide results and caveats: Each seasonal influenza vaccination recruits few new T cells, the authors suggested.

CDR3 size: 12 residues. The V end lost 0 bases, the J end lost 10 bases, and 10 bases lay between the germline ends. Germline V gives CDR1 LGHDT, CDR2 YNNKEL (reference sequence). One entry per CDR3 protein, called by TCRdb with MiXCR from the RT-PCR reads. The sample includes hundreds of thousands of distinct CDR3 sequences, 14% of them seen just once. The material was PBMCs from blood, obtained approximately 15 days before vaccination. This receptor was identified in a man between 45 and 60 years old who received an inactivated influenza vaccine. The chain uses TRBV3-1 and TRBJ2-7; D remains unclear. This chain's CDR3 is CASSQDTRHQYF. CDR3 sequence (DNA): TGTGCCAGCAGCCAAGATACGAGACATCAGTACTTC.